The rows below give T cell receptor beta chains drawn from one sample of a study of cytomegalovirus exposure and HLA in healthy donors. The table came from immunoSEQ multiplex PCR; TCRdb's copy has only in-frame clones and leaves some out. Among over 150,000 clones listed, over 70% were seen once. Sequences were obtained from PBMCs. The receptors stem from a woman aged 45-59 years in good health and CMV-seropositive. Each CDR3 is given with its conserved first and last residue. Each record gives: V gene, clone size, J gene, D gene, CDR3 DNA, CDR3 protein. A D gene is named only where the DNA matches it firmly. Rows may omit the clone size; those that give it use once, few, many or a size class.

TRBV6-4	.	TRBJ2-3	TRBD2	TGTGCCAGCAGTGATCCGACAGCCAAGCGGGAGTCAGATACGCAGTATTTT	CASSDPTAKRESDTQYF
TRBV5-6	.	TRBJ1-2	.	TGTGCCAGCAGTGCACAGGTGGGGGGCTACACCTTC	CASSAQVGGYTF
TRBV28	.	TRBJ1-2	.	TGTGCCAGCAGCACAGCCCTCTATGGCTACACCTTC	CASSTALYGYTF
TRBV7-2	.	TRBJ2-7	TRBD2	TGTGCCAGCAGCTCTAGCGGGAGCGTTTCCTACGAGCAGTACTTC	CASSSSGSVSYEQYF
TRBV6-6	.	TRBJ2-1	TRBD2	TGTGCCAGCAGTCTTGGACTAGCATTGAATGAGCAGTTCTTC	CASSLGLALNEQFF
TRBV5-4	few	TRBJ2-1	TRBD2	TGTGCCAGCAGCTTCACTAGCGGGAGTGATGAGCAGTTCTTC	CASSFTSGSDEQFF
TRBV5-1	.	TRBJ1-1	TRBD1	TGCGCCAGCAGCGCGCGGGACAGAGGCACTGAAGCTTTCTTT	CASSARDRGTEAFF
TRBV30	.	TRBJ2-3	.	TGTGCCTGGAGTGATTCGAGGGCGGTGGGTACAGATACGCAGTATTTT	CAWSDSRAVGTDTQYF
TRBV10-3	.	TRBJ2-7	.	TGTGCCATCAAGGGGGACGACCCCTACGAGCAGTACTTC	CAIKGDDPYEQYF
TRBV19	.	TRBJ1-5	.	TGTGCCAGTAGTATAGATCCCCGAGATCAGCCCCAGCATTTT	CASSIDPRDQPQHF
TRBV5-1	.	TRBJ2-7	TRBD2	TGCGCCAGCAGCTTGGGGGGTAGCGGGGACTACGAGCAGTACTTC	CASSLGGSGDYEQYF
TRBV5-8	.	TRBJ2-5	TRBD2	TGTGCCAGCAGCTTCGGCGGGAGGGCCTCGTACCAAGAGACCCAGTACTTC	CASSFGGRASYQETQYF
TRBV29-1	.	TRBJ2-7	.	TGCAGCGTGGCGAGGCCAGCCTCCTACGAGCAATACTTC	CSVARPASYEQYF
TRBV19	.	TRBJ2-2	.	TGTGCCAGTAGTATACGGACGGGAAACACCGGGGAGCTGTTTTTT	CASSIRTGNTGELFF
TRBV2	.	TRBJ1-2	.	TGTGCCAGCTCCACCGGGGAACGCTATGGCTACACCTTC	CASSTGERYGYTF
TRBV6-1	.	TRBJ1-1	.	TGTGCCAGCACCGTTATCGGAGGTACTGAAGCTTTCTTT	CASTVIGGTEAFF
TRBV27	few	TRBJ1-5	TRBD1	TGTGCCAGCAGTCCGGGACAGTACCTTTATAGCAATCAGCCCCAGCATTTT	CASSPGQYLYSNQPQHF
TRBV10-3	once	TRBJ2-5	TRBD1	TGTGCCATCAGTGAGTCGACAGGGTACTCGGAGACCCAGTACTTC	CAISESTGYSETQYF
TRBV19	.	TRBJ2-5	.	TGTGCCAGTAGTATTGCAGGGGAGACCCAGTACTTC	CASSIAGETQYF
TRBV7-2	.	TRBJ2-7	.	TGTGCCAGCAGCTTAGCTGGAGGGTATAGCTCCTACGAGCAGTACTTC	CASSLAGGYSSYEQYF
TRBV6-6	once	TRBJ2-7	.	TGTGCCAGCAGTTCCCGGACAGCATCAATTACGAAGCAGTACTTC	CASSSRTASITKQYF
TRBV7-6	.	TRBJ1-4	TRBD1	TGTGCCAGCAGTCAGAATAGACAGGGTGGGAAGGAAAAACTGTTTTTT	CASSQNRQGGKEKLFF
TRBV19	.	TRBJ1-1	TRBD1	TGTGCCAGTAGCCTGACAGGGCCCACTGAAGCTTTCTTT	CASSLTGPTEAFF
TRBV2	.	TRBJ1-2	TRBD1	TGTGCCAGCAGTGAGGGACAGGGGGCTGGGGGCTACACCTTC	CASSEGQGAGGYTF
TRBV30	.	TRBJ2-3	.	TGTGCCTGGAGTGTGGGGGGAATTGCTAGCACAGATACGCAGTATTTT	CAWSVGGIASTDTQYF
TRBV11-1	.	TRBJ2-7	.	TGTGCCAGCAGCGGAAAAGGACAGACCTACGAGCAGTACTTC	CASSGKGQTYEQYF
TRBV7-2	.	TRBJ1-4	.	TGTGCCAGCAGCACCGGATCAGGGGTTCTAGGTGAAAAACTGTTTTTT	CASSTGSGVLGEKLFF
TRBV19	few	TRBJ1-5	TRBD1	TGTGCCAGTAGTATAGGTTGGACAGGGCCGGCGGAGAATCAGCCCCAGCATTTT	CASSIGWTGPAENQPQHF
TRBV5-6	.	TRBJ2-6	.	TGTGCCAGCGTCCGCCGCCCCTCCTCTGGGGCCAACGGCCTGACTTTC	CASVRRPSSGANGLTF
TRBV28	.	TRBJ1-6	.	TGTGCCAGCAGTTTATTGGATGATTCGGGTTCACCCCTCCACTTT	CASSLLDDSGSPLHF
TRBV25-1	.	TRBJ1-1	.	TGTGCCAGCAGTGAAGAACAGTCTAACACTGAAGCTTTCTTT	CASSEEQSNTEAFF
TRBV2	few	TRBJ1-1	.	TGTGCCAGAAGGGAGCAGGAGCGGGGGTACACTGAAGCTTTCTTT	CARREQERGYTEAFF
TRBV15	.	TRBJ2-1	TRBD2	TGTGCCACCAGCAGGGCCGGGACTAGCGAGAATGAGCAGTTCTTC	CATSRAGTSENEQFF
TRBV7-2	.	TRBJ2-3	.	TGTGCCAGCAGCTTAGGCTCAGTCATCACAGATACGCAGTATTTT	CASSLGSVITDTQYF
TRBV27	once	TRBJ2-1	TRBD2	TGTGCCAGCAGTTTACCCGGGGAGGGCGGAGGTGAGCAGTTCTTC	CASSLPGEGGGEQFF
TRBV19	.	TRBJ1-5	.	TGTGCCAGTAGTATACAGGTTAGGAGCAATCAGCCCCAGCATTTT	CASSIQVRSNQPQHF
TRBV27	.	TRBJ1-2	TRBD1	TGTGCCAGCAGTTTGGGGACAGGGACGAATGGCTACACCTTC	CASSLGTGTNGYTF
TRBV4-2	.	TRBJ2-7	TRBD1	TGTGCCAGCAGCCAAGATCTCACAGGGGGCTTACCCTACGAGCAGTACTTC	CASSQDLTGGLPYEQYF
TRBV9	.	TRBJ1-1	.	TGTGCCAGCAGCCCCCTCCATGCAGGTATCAACACTGAAGCTTTCTTT	CASSPLHAGINTEAFF
TRBV30	.	TRBJ1-4	TRBD1	TGTGCCTGGAGTACGACGGGACAGCTAAATGAAAAACTGTTTTTT	CAWSTTGQLNEKLFF
TRBV10-2	.	TRBJ1-1	.	TGCGCCAGCAGGGGGCCCGACACTGAAGCTTTCTTT	CASRGPDTEAFF
TRBV2	.	TRBJ1-2	TRBD1	TGTGCCAGCAGCCGGGACAGTCTTAACTATGGCTACACCTTC	CASSRDSLNYGYTF
TRBV4-3	.	TRBJ1-1	.	TGCGCCAGCAGCCAAGATCCGGAGGGGCTGGGCACTGAAGCTTTCTTT	CASSQDPEGLGTEAFF
TRBV18	.	TRBJ1-5	TRBD1	TGTGCCAGCTCACCCCTAGGGGGCGGCAATCAGCCCCAGCATTTT	CASSPLGGGNQPQHF
TRBV19	.	TRBJ1-2	TRBD1	TGTGCCAGTAGCCTGGACAGGGATTATGGCTACACCTTC	CASSLDRDYGYTF
TRBV7-9	.	TRBJ2-4	.	TGTGCCAGCAGCTTAGGGGGGGGCGCTAACATTCAGTACTTC	CASSLGGGANIQYF
TRBV4-1	.	TRBJ1-1	.	TGCGCCAGCAGCCAAGACCAGGGATCGCGCTTGAACACTGAAGCTTTCTTT	CASSQDQGSRLNTEAFF
TRBV7-2	.	TRBJ1-2	.	TGTGCCAGCAACCGTTGGGGCAGGGCCGAAAACTATGGCTACACCTTC	CASNRWGRAENYGYTF
TRBV4-3	.	TRBJ1-5	.	TGCGCCAGCAGCCAAGATTTCCAGGGCAACCAGCCCCAGCATTTT	CASSQDFQGNQPQHF
TRBV9	.	TRBJ1-4	.	TGTGCCAGCAGCCTTTCTATCTCGGATGAAAAACTGTTTTTT	CASSLSISDEKLFF
TRBV7-2	.	TRBJ1-2	.	TGTGCCAGCAGCCCAGGGGATCAATTCTATGGCTACACCTTC	CASSPGDQFYGYTF
TRBV5-8	.	TRBJ1-2	.	TGTGCCAGCAGCTTAGGCGCGGCTCCTAACTATGGCTACACCTTC	CASSLGAAPNYGYTF